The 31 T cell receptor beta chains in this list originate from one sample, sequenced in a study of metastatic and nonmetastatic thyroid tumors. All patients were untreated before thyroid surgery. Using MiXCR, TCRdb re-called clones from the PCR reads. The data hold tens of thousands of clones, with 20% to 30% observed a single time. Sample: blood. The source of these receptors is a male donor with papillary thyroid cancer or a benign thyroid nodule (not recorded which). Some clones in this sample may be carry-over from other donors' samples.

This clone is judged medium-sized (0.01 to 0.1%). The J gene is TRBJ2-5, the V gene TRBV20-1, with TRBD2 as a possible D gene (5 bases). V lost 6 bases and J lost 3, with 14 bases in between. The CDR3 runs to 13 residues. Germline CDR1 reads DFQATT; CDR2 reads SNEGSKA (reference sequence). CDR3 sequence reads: CSASGLLKETQYF. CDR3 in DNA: TGCAGTGCCAGCGGTCTCCTCAAAGAGACCCAGTACTTC.

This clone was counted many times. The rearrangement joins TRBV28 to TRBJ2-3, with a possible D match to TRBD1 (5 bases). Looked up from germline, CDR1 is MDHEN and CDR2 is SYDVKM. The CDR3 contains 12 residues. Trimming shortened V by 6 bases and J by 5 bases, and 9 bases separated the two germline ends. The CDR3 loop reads CASRGLLDTQYF. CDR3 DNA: TGTGCCAGCAGGGGGCTGCTAGATACGCAGTATTTT.

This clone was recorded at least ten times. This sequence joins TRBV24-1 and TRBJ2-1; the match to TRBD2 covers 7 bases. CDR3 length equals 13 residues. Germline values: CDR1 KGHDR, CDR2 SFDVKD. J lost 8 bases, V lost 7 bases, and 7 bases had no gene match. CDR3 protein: CATRGRAHDEQFF. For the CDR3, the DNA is TGTGCCACCAGGGGGAGGGCTCACGATGAGCAGTTCTTC.

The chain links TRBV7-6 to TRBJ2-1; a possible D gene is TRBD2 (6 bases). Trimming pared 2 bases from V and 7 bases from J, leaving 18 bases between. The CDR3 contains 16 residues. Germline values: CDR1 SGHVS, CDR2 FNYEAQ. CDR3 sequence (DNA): TGTGCCAGCAGCTTAAATCGGGGGTATGATTCGAATGAGCAGTTCTTC. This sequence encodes CASSLNRGYDSNEQFF.

CDR3: CASSVPGLAGGSNTGELFF. In DNA, the CDR3 is TGTGCCAGCAGTGTACCGGGACTAGCGGGAGGGTCGAACACCGGGGAGCTGTTTTTT. This chain connects TRBV2 to TRBJ2-2, with 16 bases matching TRBD2. Germline values: CDR1 SNHLY, CDR2 FYNNEI. With V trimmed by 4 bases and J by 0 bases, 5 bases remained unmatched. The CDR3 is 19 amino acids.

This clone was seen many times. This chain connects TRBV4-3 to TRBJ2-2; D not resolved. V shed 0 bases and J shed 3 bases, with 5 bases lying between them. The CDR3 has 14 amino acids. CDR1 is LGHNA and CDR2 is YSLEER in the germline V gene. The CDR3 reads CASSQDWDTGELFF. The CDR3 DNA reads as TGCGCCAGCAGCCAAGATTGGGACACCGGGGAGCTGTTTTTT.

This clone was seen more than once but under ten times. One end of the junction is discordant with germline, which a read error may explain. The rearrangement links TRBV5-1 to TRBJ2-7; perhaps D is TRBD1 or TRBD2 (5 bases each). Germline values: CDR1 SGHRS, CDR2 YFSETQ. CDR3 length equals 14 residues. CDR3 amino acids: CASIFEGTSYDQYF. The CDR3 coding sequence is TGCGCCAGCATCTTCGAGGGGACCTCCTACGATCAGTACTTC.

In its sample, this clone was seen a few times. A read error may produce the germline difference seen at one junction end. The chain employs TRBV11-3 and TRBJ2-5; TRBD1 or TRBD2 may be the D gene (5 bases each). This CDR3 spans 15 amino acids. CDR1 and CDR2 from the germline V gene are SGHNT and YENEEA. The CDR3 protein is CASSQSGRPQETQSF. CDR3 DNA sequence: TGTGCCAGCAGCCAATCGGGACGTCCCCAAGAGACCCAGTCCTTC.

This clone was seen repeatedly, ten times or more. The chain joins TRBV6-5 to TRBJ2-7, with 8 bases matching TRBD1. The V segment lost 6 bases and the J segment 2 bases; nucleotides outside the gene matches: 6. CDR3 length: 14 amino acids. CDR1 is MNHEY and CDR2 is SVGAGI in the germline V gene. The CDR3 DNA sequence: TGTGCCAGCAGCCGACAGGGGAGGACCTACGAGCAGTACTTC. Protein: CASSRQGRTYEQYF.

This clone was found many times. The CDR3 DNA sequence: TGCAGCGTTGAAATACCAGGAATAGCCAAAAACATTCAGTACTTC. This encodes CSVEIPGIAKNIQYF. This chain joins TRBV29-1 and TRBJ2-4; D not resolved. Germline assignment: CDR1 SQVTM and CDR2 ANQGSEA. The CDR3 contains 15 residues. V lost 2 bases, J lost 0 bases, and 11 bases lay in between.

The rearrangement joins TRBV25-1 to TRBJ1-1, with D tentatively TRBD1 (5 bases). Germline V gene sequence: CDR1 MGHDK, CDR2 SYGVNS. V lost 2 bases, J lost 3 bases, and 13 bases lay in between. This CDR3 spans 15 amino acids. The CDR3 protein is CASSEKSGGDTEAFF. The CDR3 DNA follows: TGTGCCAGCAGTGAAAAATCGGGGGGGGACACTGAAGCTTTCTTT.

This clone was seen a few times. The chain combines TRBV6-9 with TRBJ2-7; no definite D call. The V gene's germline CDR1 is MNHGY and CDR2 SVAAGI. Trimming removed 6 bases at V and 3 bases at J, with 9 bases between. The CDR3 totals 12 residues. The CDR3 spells CASSLLCYEQYF. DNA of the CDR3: TGTGCCAGCAGCTTATTATGCTACGAGCAGTACTTC.

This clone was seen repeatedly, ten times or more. This CDR3 reads CAITPGDKEQFF. In nucleotides, the CDR3 is TGTGCCATCACTCCGGGGGATAAGGAGCAGTTCTTC. The V gene is TRBV10-3, the J gene TRBJ2-1, with D possibly TRBD2 on 6 matching bases. The CDR3 totals 12 residues. V was cut by 7 bases and J by 10 bases, with 14 bases left in between. Germline V lookup: CDR1 ENHRY, CDR2 SYGVKD.

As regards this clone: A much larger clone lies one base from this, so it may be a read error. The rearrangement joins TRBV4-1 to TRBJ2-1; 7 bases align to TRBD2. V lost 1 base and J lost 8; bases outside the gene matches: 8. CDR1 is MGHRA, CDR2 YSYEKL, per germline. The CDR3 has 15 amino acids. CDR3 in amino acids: CASSQVGTIVHEQFF. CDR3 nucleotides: TGCGCCAGCAGCCAAGTCGGGACTATCGTTCATGAGCAGTTCTTC.

The CDR3 sequence is CASSDTPTGEQYF. In DNA, the CDR3 is TGTGCCAGCAGTGACACCCCCACGGGCGAGCAGTACTTC. V is TRBV6-4 and J is TRBJ2-7; D remains ambiguous. Germline-derived CDR1 and CDR2 are MRHNA and SNTAGT. V was shortened by 2 bases and J by 6 bases, with 11 bases between the two germline ends. The CDR3 spans 13 residues.

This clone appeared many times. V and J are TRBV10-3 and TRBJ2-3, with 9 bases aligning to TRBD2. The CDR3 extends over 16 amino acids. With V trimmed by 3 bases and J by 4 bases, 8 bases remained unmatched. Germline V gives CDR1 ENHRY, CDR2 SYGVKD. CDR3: CAISEGAGGRADTQYF. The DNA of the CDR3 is TGTGCCATCAGTGAAGGAGCGGGAGGTAGGGCAGATACGCAGTATTTT.

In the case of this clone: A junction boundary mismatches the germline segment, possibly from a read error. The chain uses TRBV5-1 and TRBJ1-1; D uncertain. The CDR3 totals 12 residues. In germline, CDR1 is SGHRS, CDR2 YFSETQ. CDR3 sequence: CASSLQISEAFF. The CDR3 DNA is TGCGCAAGCAGCTTGCAGATCTCTGAAGCTTTCTTT.

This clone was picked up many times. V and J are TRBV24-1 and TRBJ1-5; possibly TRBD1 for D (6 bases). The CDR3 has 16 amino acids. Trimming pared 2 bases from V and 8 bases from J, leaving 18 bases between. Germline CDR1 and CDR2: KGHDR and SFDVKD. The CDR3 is CATSDSARGGWKPQHF. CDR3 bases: TGTGCCACCAGTGATTCTGCCAGGGGCGGTTGGAAGCCCCAGCATTTT.

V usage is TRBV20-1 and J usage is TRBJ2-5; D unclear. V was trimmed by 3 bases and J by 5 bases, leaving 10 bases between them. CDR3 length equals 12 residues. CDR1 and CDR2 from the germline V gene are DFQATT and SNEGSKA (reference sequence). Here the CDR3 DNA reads TGCAGTGCTAGTTTGTCTTGGGAGACCCAGTACTTC. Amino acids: CSASLSWETQYF.

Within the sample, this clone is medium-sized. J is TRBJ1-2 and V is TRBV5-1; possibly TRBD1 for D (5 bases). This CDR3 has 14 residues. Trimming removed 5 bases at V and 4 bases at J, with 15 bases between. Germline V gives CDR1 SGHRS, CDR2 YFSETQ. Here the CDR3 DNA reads TGCGCCAGCAGTCCCGACGGGGGAGGCTATGGCTACACCTTC. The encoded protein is CASSPDGGGYGYTF.

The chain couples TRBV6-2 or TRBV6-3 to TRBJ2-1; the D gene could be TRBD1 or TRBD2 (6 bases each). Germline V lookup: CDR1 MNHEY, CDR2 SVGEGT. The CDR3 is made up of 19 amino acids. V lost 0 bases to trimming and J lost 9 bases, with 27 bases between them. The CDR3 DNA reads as TGTGCCAGCAGTTACTCGGGAGAGGGGGGTATCGGGAGTGTGGGTGAGCAGTTCTTC. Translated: CASSYSGEGGIGSVGEQFF.

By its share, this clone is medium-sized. The CDR3 nucleotides are TGTGCCTGGAGTGGGGGTGCTGGCTACACCTTC. Protein product: CAWSGGAGYTF. V is TRBV30 and J is TRBJ1-2; unclear D gene. V was cut by 1 base and J by 7 bases, with 7 bases left in between. The CDR3 runs 11 residues. The germline V gene has CDR1 GTSNPN and CDR2 SVGIG (reference sequence).

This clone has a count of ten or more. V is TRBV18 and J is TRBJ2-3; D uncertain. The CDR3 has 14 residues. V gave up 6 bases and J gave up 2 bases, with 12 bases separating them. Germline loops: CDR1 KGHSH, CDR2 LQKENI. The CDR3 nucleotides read TGTGCCAGCTCGCCCACCGGCCACACAGATACGCAGTATTTT. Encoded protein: CASSPTGHTDTQYF. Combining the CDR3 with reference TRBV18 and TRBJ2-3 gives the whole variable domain NAGVMQNPRHLVRRRGQEARLRCSPMKGHSHVYWYRQLPEEGLKFMVYLQKENIIDESGMPKERFSAEFPKEGPSILRIQQVVRGDSAAYFCASSPTGHTDTQYFGPGTRLTVL.

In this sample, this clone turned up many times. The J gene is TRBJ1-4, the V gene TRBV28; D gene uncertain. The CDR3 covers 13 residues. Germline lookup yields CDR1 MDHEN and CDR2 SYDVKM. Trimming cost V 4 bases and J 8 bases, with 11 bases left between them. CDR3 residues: CASSSPRAEKLFF. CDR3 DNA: TGTGCCAGCAGTTCACCTAGGGCGGAAAAACTGTTTTTT.

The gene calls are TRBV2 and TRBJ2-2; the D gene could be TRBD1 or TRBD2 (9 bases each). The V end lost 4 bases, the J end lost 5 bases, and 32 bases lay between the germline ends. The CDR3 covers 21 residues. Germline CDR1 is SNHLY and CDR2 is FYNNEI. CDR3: CASSVLGQGASGAPGTGELFF. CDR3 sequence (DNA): TGTGCCAGCAGTGTCCTGGGACAGGGTGCTAGCGGGGCCCCGGGGACCGGGGAGCTGTTTTTT.

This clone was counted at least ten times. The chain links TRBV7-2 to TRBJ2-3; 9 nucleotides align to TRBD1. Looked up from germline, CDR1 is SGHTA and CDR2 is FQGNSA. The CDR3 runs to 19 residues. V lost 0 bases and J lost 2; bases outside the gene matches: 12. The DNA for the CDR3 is TGTGCCAGCAGCTTAGCGGGGACAGGGTCATCAACCTTCACAGATACGCAGTATTTT. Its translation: CASSLAGTGSSTFTDTQYF. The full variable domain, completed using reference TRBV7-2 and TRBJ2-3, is GAGVSQSPSNKVTEKGKDVELRCDPISGHTALYWYRQSLGQGLEFLIYFQGNSAPDKSGLPSDRFSAERTGGSVSTLTIQRTQQEDSAVYLCASSLAGTGSSTFTDTQYFGPGTRLTVL.

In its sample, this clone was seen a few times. The CDR3 reads CASSRVWTITDTQYF. The DNA for the CDR3 is TGTGCCAGTAGTCGGGTCTGGACAATCACAGATACGCAGTATTTT. V and J are TRBV19 and TRBJ2-3, with a tentative D call TRBD1 (5 bases). The germline V gene encodes CDR1 LNHDA and CDR2 SQIVND (reference sequence). The CDR3 is 15 amino acids. V was pared by 5 bases and J by 2 bases, with 14 bases between.

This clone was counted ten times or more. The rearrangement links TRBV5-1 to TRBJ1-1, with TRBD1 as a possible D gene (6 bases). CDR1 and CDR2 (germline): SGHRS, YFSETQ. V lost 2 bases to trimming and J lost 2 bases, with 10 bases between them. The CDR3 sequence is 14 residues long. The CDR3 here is CASSFRTANTEAFF. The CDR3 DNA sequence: TGCGCCAGCAGCTTCCGGACAGCTAACACTGAAGCTTTCTTT.

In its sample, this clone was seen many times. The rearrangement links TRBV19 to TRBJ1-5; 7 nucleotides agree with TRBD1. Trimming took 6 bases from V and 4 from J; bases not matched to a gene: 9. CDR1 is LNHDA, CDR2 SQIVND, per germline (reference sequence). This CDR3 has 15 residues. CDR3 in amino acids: CASRFDRAGNQPQHF. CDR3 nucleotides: TGTGCCAGTAGGTTTGACAGGGCTGGGAATCAGCCCCAGCATTTT.

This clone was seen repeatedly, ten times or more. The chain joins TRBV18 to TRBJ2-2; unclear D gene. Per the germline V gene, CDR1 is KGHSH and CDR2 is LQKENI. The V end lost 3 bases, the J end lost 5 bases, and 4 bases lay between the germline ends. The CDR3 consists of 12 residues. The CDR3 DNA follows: TGTGCCAGCTCACCTTTGACCGGGGAGCTGTTTTTT. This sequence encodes CASSPLTGELFF.

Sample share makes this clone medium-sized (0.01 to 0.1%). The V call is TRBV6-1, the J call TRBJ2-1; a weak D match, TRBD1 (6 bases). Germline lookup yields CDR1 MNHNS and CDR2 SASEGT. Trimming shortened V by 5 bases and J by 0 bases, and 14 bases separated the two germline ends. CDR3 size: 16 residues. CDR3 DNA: TGTGCCAGCAGTCCGCAGGGGAGAAGCTCCTACAATGAGCAGTTCTTC. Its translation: CASSPQGRSSYNEQFF.